This T cell receptor beta chain originates from a study of T cells expressing NK-cell markers. Details on this clonotype: The antigen is undetermined.

Study-wide points: One observes that, in a handful of donors, these clonotypes were also the leading ones within the CD3+CD56-NKG2C+ fraction.

Each CDR3 protein gets one entry in TCRdb, which reprocessed the 5' RACE reads and gives no DNA. The specimen's table records approximately 110,000 distinct CDR3 sequences. The CDR3 covers 14 residues. CDR1 is SGDLS, CDR2 YYNGEE, per germline. V is TRBV9 and J is TRBJ2-7. This clonotype originated in a woman between 18 and 69 years old in good health. The sequenced sample consisted of blood T cells: a sorted CD56 or NKG2C T cell subset, CD4+ or CD8+ T cells, or bulk PBMC T cells (not recorded which). The CDR3 reads CASSQGPSLYEQYF.